The clone carrying this T cell receptor beta chain has just a few counts. Its antigen is not identified. Gene names are mouse gene names. Sequencing ends 1 residue short of the CDR3 end; the germline J gene provides the rest. The entry originates in a study of tissue T cells after allogeneic stem cell transplantation. J gave up 5 bases and V 0 bases, and 1 base lay outside the gene matches. The CDR3 is 13 residues long. Germline-derived CDR1 and CDR2 are NNHDY and SYVADS. Points from the study as a whole: Only a limited share of tissue TCRs appeared in blood or spleen. Few T cell clones were shared across patients, but motif clusters showed tissue-specific shared signatures. The patient cohort was small and clinically heterogeneous, with limited sampling depth.

Survey-depth TCRbeta CDR3 sequencing reported V/J genes and productive frequencies. Measured with immunoSEQ multiplex PCR; TCRdb has only the in-frame clones, and not every one. The table shows 15,000 to 20,000 clones, with 70% occurring only once. The chain carries TRBV13-3 and TRBJ2-7, with 8 bases aligning to TRBD1. Source material: spleen. This receptor was identified in a female BALB/c mouse in good health. MHC haplotype of the mouse line: H2-d. CDR3: CASSDGTGNEQYF. The CDR3 bases that were read are TGTGCCAGCAGTGATGGGACAGGGAATGAACAGTAC.